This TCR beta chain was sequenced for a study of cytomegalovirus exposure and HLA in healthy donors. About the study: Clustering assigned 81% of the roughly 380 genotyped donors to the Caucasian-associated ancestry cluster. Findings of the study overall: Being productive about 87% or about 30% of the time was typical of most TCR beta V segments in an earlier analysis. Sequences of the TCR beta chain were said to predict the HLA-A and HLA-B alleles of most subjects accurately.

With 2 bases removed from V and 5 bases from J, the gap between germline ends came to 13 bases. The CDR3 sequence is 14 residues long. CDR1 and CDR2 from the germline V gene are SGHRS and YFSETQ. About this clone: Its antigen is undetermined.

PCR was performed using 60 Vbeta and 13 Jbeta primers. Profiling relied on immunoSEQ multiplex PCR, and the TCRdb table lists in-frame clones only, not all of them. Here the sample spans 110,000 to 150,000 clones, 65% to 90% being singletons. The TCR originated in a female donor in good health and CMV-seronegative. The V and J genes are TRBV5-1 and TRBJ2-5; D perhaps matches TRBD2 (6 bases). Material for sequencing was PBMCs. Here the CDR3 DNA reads TGCGCCAGCAGCTTCTCTAGCGCCACGGAGACCCAGTACTTC. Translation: CASSFSSATETQYF.